This note documents a single TCR beta chain sequence. Its antigen is as yet unknown. 13 Jbeta primers and 60 Vbeta primers were used for the PCR. Produced via immunoSEQ multiplex PCR; TCRdb's table is partial and in-frame only. The table has 200,000 to 250,000 clones, more than 60% seen once. Donors were nominally healthy when sampled, though unrecorded immune exposures were likely. The data derive from a study of cytomegalovirus exposure and HLA in healthy donors. In the study overall: Among the roughly 400 donors who were genotyped, approximately 76% fell in the genetic ancestry cluster that is associated with self-reported Caucasian donors. Study findings and constraints: A later analysis found most CMV-associated TCR beta chains apparently HLA-restricted. TCR beta chains numbering some 160 were designated cytomegalovirus-associated.

This clonotype was sampled from a man aged 35 to 55 in good health and CMV-seronegative. The sequencing sample was made of PBMCs.

CDR3 coding DNA: TGTGCCAGCACCTCGACCGGGACATCGAACACCGGGGAGCTGTTTTTT. Protein sequence: CASTSTGTSNTGELFF. The V call is TRBV7-9, the J call TRBJ2-2; D is perhaps TRBD1 (6 bases). Germline assignment: CDR1 SEHNR and CDR2 FQNEAQ (reference sequence). V lost 7 bases, J lost 0 bases, and 15 bases lay in between. The CDR3 runs 16 residues. The whole variable domain, filled in from reference TRBV7-9 and TRBJ2-2, reads DTGVSQNPRHKITKRGQNVTFRCDPISEHNRLYWYRQTLGQGPEFLTYFQNEAQLEKSRLLSDRFSAERPKGSFSTLEIQRTEQGDSAMYLCASTSTGTSNTGELFFGEGSRLTVL.